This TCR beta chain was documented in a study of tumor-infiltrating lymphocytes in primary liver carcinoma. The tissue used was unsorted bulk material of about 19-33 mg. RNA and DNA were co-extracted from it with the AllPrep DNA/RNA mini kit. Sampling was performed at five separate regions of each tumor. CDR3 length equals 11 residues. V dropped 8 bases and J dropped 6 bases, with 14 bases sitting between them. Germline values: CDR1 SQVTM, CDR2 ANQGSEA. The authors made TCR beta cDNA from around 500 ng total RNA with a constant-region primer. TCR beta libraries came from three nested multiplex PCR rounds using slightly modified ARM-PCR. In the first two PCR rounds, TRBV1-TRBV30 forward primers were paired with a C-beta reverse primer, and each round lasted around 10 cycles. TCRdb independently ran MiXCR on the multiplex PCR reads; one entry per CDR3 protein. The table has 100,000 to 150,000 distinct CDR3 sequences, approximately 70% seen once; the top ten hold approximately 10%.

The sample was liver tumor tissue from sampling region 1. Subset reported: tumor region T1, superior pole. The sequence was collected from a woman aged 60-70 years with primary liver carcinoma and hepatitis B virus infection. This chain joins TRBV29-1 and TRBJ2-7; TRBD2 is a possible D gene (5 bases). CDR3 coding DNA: TGCAGCATAAAGCCGGGAAGCGAGCAGTACTTC. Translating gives CSIKPGSEQYF.